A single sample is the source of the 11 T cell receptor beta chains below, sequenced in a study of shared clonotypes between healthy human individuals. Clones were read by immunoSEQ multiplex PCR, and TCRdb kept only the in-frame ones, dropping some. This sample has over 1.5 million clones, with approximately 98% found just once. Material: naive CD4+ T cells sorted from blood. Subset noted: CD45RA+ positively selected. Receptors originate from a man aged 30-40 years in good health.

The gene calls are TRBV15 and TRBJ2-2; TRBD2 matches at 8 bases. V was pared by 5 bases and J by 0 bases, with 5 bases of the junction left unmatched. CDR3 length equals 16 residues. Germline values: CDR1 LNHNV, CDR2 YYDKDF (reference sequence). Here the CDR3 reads CATSAISGANTGELFF. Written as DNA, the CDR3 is TGTGCCACCAGCGCTATTAGCGGGGCGAACACCGGGGAGCTGTTTTTT.

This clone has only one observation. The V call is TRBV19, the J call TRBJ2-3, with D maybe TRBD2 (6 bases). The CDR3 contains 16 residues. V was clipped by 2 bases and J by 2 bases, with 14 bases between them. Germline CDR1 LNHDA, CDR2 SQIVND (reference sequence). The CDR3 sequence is CASSIRRLDFTDTQYF. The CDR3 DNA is TGTGCCAGTAGTATAAGGAGACTAGATTTCACAGATACGCAGTATTTT.

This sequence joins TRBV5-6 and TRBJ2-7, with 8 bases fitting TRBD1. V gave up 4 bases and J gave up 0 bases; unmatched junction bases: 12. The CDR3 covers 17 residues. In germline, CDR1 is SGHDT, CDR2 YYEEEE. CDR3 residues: CASSLNPGTGFSYEQYF. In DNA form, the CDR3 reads TGTGCCAGCAGCCTCAACCCCGGGACAGGTTTCTCCTACGAGCAGTACTTC.

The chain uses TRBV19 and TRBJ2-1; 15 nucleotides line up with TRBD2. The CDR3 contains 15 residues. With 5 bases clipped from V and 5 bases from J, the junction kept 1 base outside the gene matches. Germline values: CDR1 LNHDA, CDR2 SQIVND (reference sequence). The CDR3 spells CASSGTSGRNNEQFF. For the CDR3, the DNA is TGTGCCAGTAGTGGGACTAGCGGGAGGAACAATGAGCAGTTCTTC.

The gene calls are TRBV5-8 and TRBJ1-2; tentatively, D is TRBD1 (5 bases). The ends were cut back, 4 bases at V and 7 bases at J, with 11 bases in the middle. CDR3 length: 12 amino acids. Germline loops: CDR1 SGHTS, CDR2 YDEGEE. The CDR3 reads CASSPGTPGYTF. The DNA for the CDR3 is TGTGCCAGCAGCCCCGGGACGCCTGGCTACACCTTC.

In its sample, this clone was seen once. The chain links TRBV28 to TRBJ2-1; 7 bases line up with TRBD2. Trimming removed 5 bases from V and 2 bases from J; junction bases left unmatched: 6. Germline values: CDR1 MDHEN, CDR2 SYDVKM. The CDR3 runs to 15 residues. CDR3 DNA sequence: TGTGCCAGCAGTAAATCTAGCGGAACCTACAATGAGCAGTTCTTC. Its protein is CASSKSSGTYNEQFF.

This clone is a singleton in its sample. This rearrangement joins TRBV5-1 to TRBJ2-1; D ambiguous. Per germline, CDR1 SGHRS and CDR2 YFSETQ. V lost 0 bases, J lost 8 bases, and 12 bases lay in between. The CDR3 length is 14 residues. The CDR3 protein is CASSLVLGSDEQFF. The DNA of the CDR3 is TGCGCCAGCAGCTTGGTGCTCGGTTCGGATGAGCAGTTCTTC. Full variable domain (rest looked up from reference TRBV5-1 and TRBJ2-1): KAGVTQTPRYLIKTRGQQVTLSCSPISGHRSVSWYQQTPGQGLQFLFEYFSETQRNKGNFPGRFSGRQFSNSRSEMNVSTLELGDSALYLCASSLVLGSDEQFFGPGTRLTVL.

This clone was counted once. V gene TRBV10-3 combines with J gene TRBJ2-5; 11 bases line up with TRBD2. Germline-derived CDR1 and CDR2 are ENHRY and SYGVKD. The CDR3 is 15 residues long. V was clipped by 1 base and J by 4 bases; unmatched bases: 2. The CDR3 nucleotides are TGTGCCATCAGTGAGTTGACTAGCGGGACAGAGACCCAGTACTTC. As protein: CAISELTSGTETQYF.

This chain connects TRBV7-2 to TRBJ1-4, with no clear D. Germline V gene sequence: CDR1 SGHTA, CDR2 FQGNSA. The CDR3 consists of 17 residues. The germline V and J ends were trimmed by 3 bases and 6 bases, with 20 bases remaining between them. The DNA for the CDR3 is TGTGCCAGCAGCTTCCCACCGGGTTTCGGGATTGATGAAAAACTGTTTTTT. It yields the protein CASSFPPGFGIDEKLFF.

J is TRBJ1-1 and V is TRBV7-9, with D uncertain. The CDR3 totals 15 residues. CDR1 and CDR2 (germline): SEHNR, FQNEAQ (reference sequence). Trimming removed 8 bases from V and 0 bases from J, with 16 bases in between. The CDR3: CASAIARAVNTEAFF. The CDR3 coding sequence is TGTGCCAGCGCAATCGCCCGGGCCGTGAACACTGAAGCTTTCTTT.

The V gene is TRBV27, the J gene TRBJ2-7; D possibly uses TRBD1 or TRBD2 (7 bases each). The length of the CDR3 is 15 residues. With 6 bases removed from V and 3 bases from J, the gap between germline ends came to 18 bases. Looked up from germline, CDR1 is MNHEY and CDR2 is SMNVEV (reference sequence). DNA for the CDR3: TGTGCCAGCAGAGCGCCCAGGGGGGGCTACTACGAGCAGTACTTC. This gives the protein CASRAPRGGYYEQYF.